The 19 T cell receptor beta chains below come from one sample, sequenced in a study of T cell responses to AZD1222 COVID-19 vaccine (dated by TCRdb to about 2021). The library came from the immunoSEQ multiplex PCR assay. TCRdb's version of the immuneACCESS table is confined to in-frame rearrangements and falls short of the full clone set. An unresolved V gene accounts for under half of the shortfall where checked; the remainder is of unknown origin. In this sample the table shows 180,000 or so clones, approximately 91% of which occur a single time. The ten largest account for around 1.6% of the sample. The time point label, as the study defines it: about 28 days (+/-7) after the second vaccine dose. Sequencing used peripheral blood, obtained 28 days after the second AZD1222 dose. The source of these receptors is an adult who received the AZD1222 COVID-19 vaccine.

V and J are TRBV7-8 and TRBJ1-1; maybe TRBD1 (5 bases). Deletions cut 2 bases from V and 5 bases from J, with 15 bases between. Germline loops: CDR1 SGHVS, CDR2 FQNEAQ. The CDR3 is 15 amino acids. DNA for the CDR3: TGTGCCAGCAGCTTACTACGAGGGGCGAGTACTGAAGCTTTCTTT. Protein product: CASSLLRGASTEAFF.

This rearrangement joins TRBV9 to TRBJ1-2; maybe TRBD1 (5 bases). CDR1 is SGDLS and CDR2 is YYNGEE in the germline V gene. This CDR3 contains 14 residues. Trimming stripped 0 bases from V and 5 bases from J, with 11 bases between. CDR3 DNA sequence: TGTGCCAGCAGCGTAGGGCCGGGGGAATATGGCTACACCTTC. It yields the protein CASSVGPGEYGYTF.

The chain employs TRBV3-1 (or the pseudogene TRBV3-2) and TRBJ1-2, with 7 bases identical to TRBD1. Germline values: CDR1 LGHDT, CDR2 YNNKEL (reference sequence). The CDR3 is 18 amino acids. The trim removed 4 bases at V and 8 bases at J, leaving 22 bases unmatched. CDR3: CASSLQDREGSRQRGYTF. In nucleotides, the CDR3 is TGTGCCAGCAGCCTCCAAGACAGGGAGGGATCCCGTCAGAGGGGCTACACCTTC.

V usage is TRBV6-5 and J usage is TRBJ2-7; unclear D gene. CDR1 is MNHEY and CDR2 is SVGAGI in the germline V gene. Trimming removed 0 bases from V and 3 bases from J, with 15 bases in between. The CDR3 runs to 16 residues. The CDR3, as DNA: TGTGCCAGCAGTTACTCGAGAGTTCGAGTGGACTACGAGCAGTACTTC. It specifies CASSYSRVRVDYEQYF.

The genes are TRBV19 and TRBJ1-1; D ambiguous. V lost 7 bases to trimming and J lost 0 bases, with 18 bases between them. This CDR3 spans 16 amino acids. Looked up from germline, CDR1 is LNHDA and CDR2 is SQIVND (reference sequence). The CDR3 DNA follows: TGTGCCAGTACCTCTCCTGGCAGCCCCATGAACACTGAAGCTTTCTTT. It encodes CASTSPGSPMNTEAFF.

V is TRBV10-3 and J is TRBJ1-6; D is ambiguous. Germline lookup yields CDR1 ENHRY and CDR2 SYGVKD. The CDR3 extends over 17 amino acids. V was shortened by 1 base and J by 0 bases, with 10 bases between the two germline ends. The CDR3 DNA is TGTGCCATCAGTGAGTGGCCCGCTTACTCCTATAATTCACCCCTCCACTTT. This sequence encodes CAISEWPAYSYNSPLHF.

The chain joins TRBV4-1 to TRBJ2-5; D unclear. Germline V gene data show CDR1 as MGHRA and CDR2 as YSYEKL. CDR3 size: 13 residues. Trimming cost V 0 bases and J 4 bases, with 6 bases left between them. The CDR3 reads CASSQDGRETQYF. In nucleotides, the CDR3 is TGCGCCAGCAGCCAAGACGGGCGAGAGACCCAGTACTTC.

The chain uses TRBV9 and TRBJ1-2; weak D call: TRBD1 (5 bases). CDR1 SGDLS and CDR2 YYNGEE come from the germline V gene. The CDR3 consists of 16 residues. V was clipped by 4 bases and J by 4 bases, with 20 bases between them. This CDR3 reads CASSPSLGGGVYGYTF. For the CDR3, the DNA is TGTGCCAGCAGCCCATCCCTCGGGGGGGGAGTCTATGGCTACACCTTC.

The genes are TRBV18 and TRBJ2-7; D could derive from TRBD1 or TRBD2 (5 bases each). V was clipped by 0 bases and J by 2 bases, with 14 bases between them. CDR1 is KGHSH, CDR2 LQKENI, per germline. CDR3 length: 16 amino acids. The CDR3 sequence is CASSPPILGVAYEQYF. The CDR3 DNA reads as TGTGCCAGCTCACCACCGATACTAGGGGTTGCCTACGAGCAGTACTTC.

This chain uses TRBV21-1 with TRBJ1-2; TRBD1 is the table's D call, not checked against the DNA. TRBV21-1 corresponds to a pseudogene. The CDR3 consists of 14 residues. CDR3 nucleotides: TGTGCCAGCAGCAATAATGTCAGGGGCGGTGGCTACACCTTC. Translation: CASSNNVRGGGYTF.

The rearrangement joins TRBV7-3 to TRBJ2-5, with 8 nucleotides matching TRBD2. Germline V gene sequence: CDR1 SGHTA, CDR2 FQGTGA. The junction had 7 bases not matched to a gene; V was cut back by 2 bases and J by 5 bases. This CDR3 comprises 15 residues. CDR3 sequence (DNA): TGTGCCAGCAGCTTATCCAGCGGGAGTGGGGAGACCCAGTACTTC. Protein product: CASSLSSGSGETQYF.

This clone was recorded only once. The rearrangement links TRBV30 to TRBJ2-7; no clear D. The CDR3 runs 13 residues. With 0 bases removed from V and 7 bases from J, the gap between germline ends came to 13 bases. The germline V gene has CDR1 GTSNPN and CDR2 SVGIG (reference sequence). CDR3 bases: TGTGCCTGGAGTGTCCCTTTAAGCCCAGAGCAGTACTTC. This encodes CAWSVPLSPEQYF.

The chain uses TRBV6-5 and TRBJ1-1; possible D gene TRBD1, 5 bases. This CDR3 is 15 amino acids long. Germline assignment: CDR1 MNHEY and CDR2 SVGAGI. Deletions cut 7 bases from V and 1 base from J, with 16 bases between. In nucleotides, the CDR3 is TGTGCCAGCACTAGGAAGATAGGACAGAACACTGAAGCTTTCTTT. Encoded protein: CASTRKIGQNTEAFF.

The chain has TRBV6-1 and TRBJ2-7, with TRBD2 matching over 9 bases. In germline, CDR1 is MNHNS, CDR2 SASEGT. The CDR3 runs to 15 residues. V was pared by 2 bases and J by 2 bases, with 4 bases of the junction left unmatched. CDR3 protein: CASSEFRTSAYEQYF. CDR3 bases: TGTGCCAGCAGTGAATTTCGGACTAGCGCCTACGAGCAGTACTTC.

This chain joins TRBV7-9 and TRBJ2-7; 7 bases are shared with TRBD1. Trimming at V came to 1 base and at J to 0 bases, leaving 6 bases not matched to a gene. Germline CDR1 reads SEHNR; CDR2 reads FQNEAQ (reference sequence). CDR3 length: 16 amino acids. The CDR3 DNA sequence: TGTGCCAGCAGCTTAGGGGCGAGACAGGGCTCCTACGAGCAGTACTTC. It translates to CASSLGARQGSYEQYF.

A single count supports this clone. The rearrangement uses TRBV21-1 and TRBJ2-7. TRBV21-1 is shown as a pseudogene. This CDR3 has 14 amino acids. The CDR3 DNA is TGTGCCAGCAAAAGGTCGTGGGGGTCCTACGAGCAGTACTTC. Translation: CASKRSWGSYEQYF.

The CDR3 nucleotides are TGTGCCACGGGGCCTAGCGGTTCTTACAATGAGCAGTTCTTC. Protein sequence: CATGPSGSYNEQFF. The J gene is TRBJ2-1, the V gene TRBV24-1; 7 nucleotides align to TRBD2. J gave up 4 bases and V 10 bases, and 9 bases lay outside the gene matches. The CDR3 consists of 14 residues. Germline CDR1 is KGHDR and CDR2 is SFDVKD.

This clone was counted once. The chain joins TRBV7-2 to TRBJ2-5; D gene uncertain. The CDR3 covers 15 residues. V lost 2 bases to trimming and J lost 4 bases, with 14 bases between them. Germline CDR1 reads SGHTA; CDR2 reads FQGNSA. DNA for the CDR3: TGTGCCAGCAGCTTAATCCCGTCCTCCCCAGAGACCCAGTACTTC. This translates into CASSLIPSSPETQYF.

The gene calls are TRBV7-2 and TRBJ1-4; D gene unclear. V dropped 4 bases and J dropped 6 bases, with 9 bases sitting between them. The V gene's germline CDR1 is SGHTA and CDR2 FQGNSA. This CDR3 is built from 13 residues. The DNA of the CDR3 is TGTGCCAGCAGCTATCAGGTAGATGAAAAACTGTTTTTT. Amino acids: CASSYQVDEKLFF.